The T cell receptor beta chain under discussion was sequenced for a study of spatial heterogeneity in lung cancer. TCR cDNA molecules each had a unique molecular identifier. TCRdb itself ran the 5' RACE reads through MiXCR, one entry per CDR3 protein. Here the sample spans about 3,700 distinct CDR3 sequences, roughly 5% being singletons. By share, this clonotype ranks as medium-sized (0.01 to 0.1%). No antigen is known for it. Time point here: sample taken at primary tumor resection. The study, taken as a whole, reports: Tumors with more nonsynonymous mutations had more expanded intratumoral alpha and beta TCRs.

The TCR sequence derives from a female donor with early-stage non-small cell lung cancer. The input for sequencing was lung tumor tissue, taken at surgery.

The CDR3 is CSARKSAGWNTEAFF. In DNA form, the CDR3 reads TGCAGTGCTAGAAAGTCGGCAGGGTGGAATACTGAAGCTTTCTTT. The chain carries TRBV20-1 and TRBJ1-1; a possible D gene is TRBD1 (5 bases). Germline-derived CDR1 and CDR2 are DFQATT and SNEGSKA (reference sequence). The CDR3 runs to 15 residues. The germline V and J ends were trimmed by 2 bases and 5 bases, with 18 bases remaining between them.